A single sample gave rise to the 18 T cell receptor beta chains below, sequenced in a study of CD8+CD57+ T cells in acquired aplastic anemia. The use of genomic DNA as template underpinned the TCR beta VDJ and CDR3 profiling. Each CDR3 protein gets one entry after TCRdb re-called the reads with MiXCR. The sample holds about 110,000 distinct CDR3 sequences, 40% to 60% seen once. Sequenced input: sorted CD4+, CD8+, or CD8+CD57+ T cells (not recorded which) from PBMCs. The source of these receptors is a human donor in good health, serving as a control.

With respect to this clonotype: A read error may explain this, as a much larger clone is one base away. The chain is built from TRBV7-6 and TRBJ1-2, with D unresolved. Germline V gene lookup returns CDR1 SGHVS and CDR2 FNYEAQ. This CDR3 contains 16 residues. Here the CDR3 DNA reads TGTGCCAGCAGCTTAGGGCGGGGTGATTTAGTTTATGGCTGCACCTTC. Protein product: CASSLGRGDLVYGCTF.

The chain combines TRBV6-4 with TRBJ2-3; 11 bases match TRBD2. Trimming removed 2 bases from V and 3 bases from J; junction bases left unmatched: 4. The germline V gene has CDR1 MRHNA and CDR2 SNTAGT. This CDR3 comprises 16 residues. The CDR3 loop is CASSDRLAGITDTQYF. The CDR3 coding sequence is TGTGCCAGCAGTGACCGACTAGCGGGGATAACAGATACGCAGTATTTT.

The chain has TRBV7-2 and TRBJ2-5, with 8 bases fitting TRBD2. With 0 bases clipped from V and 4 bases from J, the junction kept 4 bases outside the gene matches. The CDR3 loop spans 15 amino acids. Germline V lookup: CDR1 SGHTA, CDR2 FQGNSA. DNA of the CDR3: TGTGCCAGCAGCTTAGCTGGCGGGGGGACAGAGACCCAGTACTTC. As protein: CASSLAGGGTETQYF.

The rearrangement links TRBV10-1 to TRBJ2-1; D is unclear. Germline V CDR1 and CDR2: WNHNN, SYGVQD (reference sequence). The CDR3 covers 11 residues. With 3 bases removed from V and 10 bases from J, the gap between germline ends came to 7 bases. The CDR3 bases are TGCGCCAGCAGTGATGGCGCCGAGCAGTTCTTC. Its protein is CASSDGAEQFF.

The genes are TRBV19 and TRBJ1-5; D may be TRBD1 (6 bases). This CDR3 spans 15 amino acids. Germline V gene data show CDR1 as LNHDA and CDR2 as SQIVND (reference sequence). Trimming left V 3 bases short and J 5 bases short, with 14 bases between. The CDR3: CASSILQGTDQPQHF. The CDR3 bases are TGTGCCAGTAGTATCTTACAGGGTACGGATCAGCCCCAGCATTTT.

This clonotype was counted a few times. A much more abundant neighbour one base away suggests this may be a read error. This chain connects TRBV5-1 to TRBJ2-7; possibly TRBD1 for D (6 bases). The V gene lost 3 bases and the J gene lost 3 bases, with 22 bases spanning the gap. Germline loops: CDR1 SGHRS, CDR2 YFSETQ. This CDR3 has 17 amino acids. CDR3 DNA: TGCGCCAGCAGCTGGGCGACGGCAGGGGAAGCCCTCTACGAGCAGTACTTC. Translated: CASSWATAGEALYEQYF.

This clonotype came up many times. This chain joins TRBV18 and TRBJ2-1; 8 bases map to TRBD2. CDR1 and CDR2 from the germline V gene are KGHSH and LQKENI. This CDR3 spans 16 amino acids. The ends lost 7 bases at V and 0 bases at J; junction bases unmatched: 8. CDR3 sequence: CASFSGEGVSYNEQFF. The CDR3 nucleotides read TGTGCCAGCTTTAGCGGGGAGGGAGTCTCCTACAATGAGCAGTTCTTC.

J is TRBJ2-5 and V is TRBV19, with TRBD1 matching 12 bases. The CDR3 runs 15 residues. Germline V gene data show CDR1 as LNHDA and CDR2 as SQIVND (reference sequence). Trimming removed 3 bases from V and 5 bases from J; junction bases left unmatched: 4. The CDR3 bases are TGTGCCAGTAGTATCGGGACAGGGGGCCGGGAGACCCAGTACTTC. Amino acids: CASSIGTGGRETQYF.

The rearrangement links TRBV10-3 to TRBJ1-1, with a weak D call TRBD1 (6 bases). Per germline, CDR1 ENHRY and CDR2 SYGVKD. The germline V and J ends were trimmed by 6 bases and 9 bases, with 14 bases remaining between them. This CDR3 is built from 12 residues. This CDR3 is CAISHDRYQAFF. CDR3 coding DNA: TGTGCCATCAGCCACGACAGGTATCAAGCTTTCTTT.

This CDR3 is CATSDPDRENTEAFF. For the CDR3, the DNA is TGTGCCACCAGTGACCCGGACAGGGAGAACACTGAAGCTTTCTTT. The rearrangement links TRBV24-1 to TRBJ1-1, with TRBD1 matching 8 bases. CDR1 and CDR2 (germline): KGHDR, SFDVKD. The CDR3 spans 15 residues. Germline trimming cut 4 bases from V and 1 base from J; bases unmatched to any gene: 4.

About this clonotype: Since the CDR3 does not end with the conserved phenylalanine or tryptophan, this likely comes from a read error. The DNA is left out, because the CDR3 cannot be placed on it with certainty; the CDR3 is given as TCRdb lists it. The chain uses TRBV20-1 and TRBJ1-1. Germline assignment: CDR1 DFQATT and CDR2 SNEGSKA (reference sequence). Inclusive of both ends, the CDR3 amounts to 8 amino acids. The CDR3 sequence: CSASGEPS.

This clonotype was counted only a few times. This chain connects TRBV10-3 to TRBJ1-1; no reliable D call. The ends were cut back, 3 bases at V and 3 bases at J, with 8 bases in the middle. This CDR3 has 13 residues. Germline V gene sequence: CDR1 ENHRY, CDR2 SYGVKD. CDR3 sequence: CAISEREDTEAFF. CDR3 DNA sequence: TGTGCCATCAGTGAAAGGGAGGACACTGAAGCTTTCTTT.

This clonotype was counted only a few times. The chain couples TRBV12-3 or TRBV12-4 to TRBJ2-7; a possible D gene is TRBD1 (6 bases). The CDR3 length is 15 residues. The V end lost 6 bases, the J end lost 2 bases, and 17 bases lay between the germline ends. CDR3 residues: CASRIGNRETYEQYF. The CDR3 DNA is TGTGCCAGCAGAATCGGGAACAGGGAAACCTACGAGCAGTACTTC.

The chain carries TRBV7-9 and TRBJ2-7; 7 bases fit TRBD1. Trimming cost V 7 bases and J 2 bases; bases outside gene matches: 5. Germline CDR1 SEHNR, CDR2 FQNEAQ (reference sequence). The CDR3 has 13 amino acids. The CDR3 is CASTRQGAYEQYF. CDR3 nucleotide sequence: TGTGCCAGCACGAGACAGGGAGCCTACGAGCAGTACTTC.

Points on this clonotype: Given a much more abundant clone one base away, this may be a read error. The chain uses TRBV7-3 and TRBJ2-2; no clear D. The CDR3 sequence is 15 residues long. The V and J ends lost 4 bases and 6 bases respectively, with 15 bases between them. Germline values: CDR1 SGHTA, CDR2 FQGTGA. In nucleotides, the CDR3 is TGTGCCAGCAGCTCATACTCGGTCCAAGCCGGGGAGCTGTTTTTT. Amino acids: CASSSYSVQAGELFF.

The CDR3 region is CATSRDRGYNEQFF. The DNA for the CDR3 is TGTGCCACCAGCAGGGACAGGGGGTACAATGAGCAGTTCTTC. The gene calls are TRBV15 and TRBJ2-1; the match to TRBD1 covers 10 bases. The germline gives CDR1 LNHNV, CDR2 YYDKDF (reference sequence). The CDR3 extends over 14 amino acids. The junction had 0 bases not matched to a gene; V was cut back by 3 bases and J by 4 bases.

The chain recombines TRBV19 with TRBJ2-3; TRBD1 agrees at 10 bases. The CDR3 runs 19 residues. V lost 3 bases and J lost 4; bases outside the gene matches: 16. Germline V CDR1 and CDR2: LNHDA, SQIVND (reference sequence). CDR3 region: CASSIRPVSGTGAPDTQYF. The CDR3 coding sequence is TGTGCCAGTAGTATCCGACCCGTTTCTGGGACAGGGGCCCCAGATACGCAGTATTTT.

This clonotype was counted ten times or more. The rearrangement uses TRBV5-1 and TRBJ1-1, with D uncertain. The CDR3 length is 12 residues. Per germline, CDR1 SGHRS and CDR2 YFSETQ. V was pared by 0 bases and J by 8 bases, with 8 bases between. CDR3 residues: CASSLVLGEAFF. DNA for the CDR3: TGCGCCAGCAGCTTGGTCCTAGGAGAAGCTTTCTTT.